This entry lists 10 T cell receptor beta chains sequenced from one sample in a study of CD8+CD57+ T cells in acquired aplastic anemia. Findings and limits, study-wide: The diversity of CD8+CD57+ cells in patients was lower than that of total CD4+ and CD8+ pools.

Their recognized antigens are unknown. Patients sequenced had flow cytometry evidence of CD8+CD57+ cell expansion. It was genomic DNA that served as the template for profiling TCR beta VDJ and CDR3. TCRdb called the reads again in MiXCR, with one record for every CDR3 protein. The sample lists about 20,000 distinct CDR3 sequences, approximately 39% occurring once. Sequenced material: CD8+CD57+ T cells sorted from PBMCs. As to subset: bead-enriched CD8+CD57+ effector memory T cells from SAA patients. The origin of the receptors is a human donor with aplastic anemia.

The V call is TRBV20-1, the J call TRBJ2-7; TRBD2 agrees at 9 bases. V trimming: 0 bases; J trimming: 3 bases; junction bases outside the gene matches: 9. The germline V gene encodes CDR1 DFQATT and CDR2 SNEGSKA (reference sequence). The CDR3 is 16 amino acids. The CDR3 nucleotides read TGCAGTGCTAGAGATCCCCTAGCGGGGTTGAACTACGAGCAGTACTTC. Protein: CSARDPLAGLNYEQYF.

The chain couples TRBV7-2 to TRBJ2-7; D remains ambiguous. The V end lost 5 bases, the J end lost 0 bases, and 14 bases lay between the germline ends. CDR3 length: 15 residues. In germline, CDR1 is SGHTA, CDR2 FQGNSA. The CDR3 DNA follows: TGTGCCAGCAGCACCGCTCATACGAGCTCCTACGAGCAGTACTTC. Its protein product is CASSTAHTSSYEQYF.

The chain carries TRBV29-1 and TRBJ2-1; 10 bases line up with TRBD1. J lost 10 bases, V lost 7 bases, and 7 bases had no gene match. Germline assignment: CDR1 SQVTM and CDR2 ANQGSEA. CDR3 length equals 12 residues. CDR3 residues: CSARTGGNEQFF. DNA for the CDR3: TGCAGCGCAAGGACAGGGGGGAACGAGCAGTTCTTC.

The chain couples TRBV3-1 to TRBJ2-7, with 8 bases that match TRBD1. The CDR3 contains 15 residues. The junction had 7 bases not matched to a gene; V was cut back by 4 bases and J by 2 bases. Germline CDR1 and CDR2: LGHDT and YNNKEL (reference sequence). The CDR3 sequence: CASSPGQGSAYEQYF. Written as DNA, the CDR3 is TGTGCCAGCAGCCCCGGACAGGGATCTGCCTACGAGCAGTACTTC.

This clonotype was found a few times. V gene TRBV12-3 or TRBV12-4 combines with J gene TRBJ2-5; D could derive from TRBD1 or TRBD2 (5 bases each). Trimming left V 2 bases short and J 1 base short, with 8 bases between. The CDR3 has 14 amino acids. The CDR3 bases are TGTGCCAGCAGTTTACCTGGGACCCAAGAGACCCAGTACTTC. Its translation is CASSLPGTQETQYF.

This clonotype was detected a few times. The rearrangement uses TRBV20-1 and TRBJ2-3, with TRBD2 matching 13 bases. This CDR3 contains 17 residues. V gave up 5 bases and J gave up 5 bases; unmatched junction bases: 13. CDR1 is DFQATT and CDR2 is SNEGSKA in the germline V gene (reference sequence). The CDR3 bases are TGCAGTGCTCGGACTAGCGGGAGTTCTATTTGGGGAGATACGCAGTATTTT. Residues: CSARTSGSSIWGDTQYF.

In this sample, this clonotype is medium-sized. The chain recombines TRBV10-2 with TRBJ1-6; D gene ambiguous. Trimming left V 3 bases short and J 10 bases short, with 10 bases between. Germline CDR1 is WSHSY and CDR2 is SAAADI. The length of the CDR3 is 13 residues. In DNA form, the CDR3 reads TGCGCCAGCAGTGATACTCTTGAGTCACCCCTCCACTTT. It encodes CASSDTLESPLHF.

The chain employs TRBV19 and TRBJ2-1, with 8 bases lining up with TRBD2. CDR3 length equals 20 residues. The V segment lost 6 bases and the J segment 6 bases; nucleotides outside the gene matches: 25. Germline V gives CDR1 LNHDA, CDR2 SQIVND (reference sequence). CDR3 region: CASRPAGGGKTLTGLNEQFF. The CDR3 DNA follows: TGTGCCAGTAGGCCTGCTGGCGGGGGGAAGACACTCACCGGCCTCAATGAGCAGTTCTTC.

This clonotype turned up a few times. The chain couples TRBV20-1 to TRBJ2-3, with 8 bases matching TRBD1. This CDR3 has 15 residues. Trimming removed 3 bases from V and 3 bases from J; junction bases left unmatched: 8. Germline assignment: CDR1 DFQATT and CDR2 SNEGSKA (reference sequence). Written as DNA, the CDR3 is TGCAGTGCTAGCCCCCAGGGGGCTACAACAGATACGCAGTATTTT. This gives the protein CSASPQGATTDTQYF.

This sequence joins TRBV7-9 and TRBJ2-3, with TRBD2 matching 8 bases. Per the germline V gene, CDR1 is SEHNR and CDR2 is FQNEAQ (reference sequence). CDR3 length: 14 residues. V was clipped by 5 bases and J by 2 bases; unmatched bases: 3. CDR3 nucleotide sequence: TGTGCCAGCAGCACTAGCGGCCTCACAGATACGCAGTATTTT. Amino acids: CASSTSGLTDTQYF.